This passage covers 17 T cell receptor beta chains from one sample sequenced in a study of T-cell memory formation after mild COVID-19 (dated by TCRdb to about 2021). Library preparation employed 5' RACE. TCRdb names Illumina NovaSeq 6000 as the instrument used. TCRdb redid the processing of the public reads, applying fastp at Q25 and MiXCR, and retained in-frame beta chains. Entries are consolidated by CDR3 protein sequence, retaining the most common genes and DNA. Counted in this sample were approximately 580,000 distinct CDR3 sequences; about a fifth of them appeared once. Jointly, the top ten make up around an eighth of the sample. The sample comprised PBMCs or a T cell subset sorted from them (not recorded which). These receptors originate from an adult woman who had mild COVID-19 (a few samples of this study predate the infection). The sample titles of this study are shuffled in the database, so cell type and time point are left out; the donor was told from shared clones.

The CDR3, as DNA: TGTGCCAGCAGTTTAAACAGTTTCTATGGCTACACCTTC. Translated: CASSLNSFYGYTF. V is TRBV27 and J is TRBJ1-2; the D is unclear. CDR1 is MNHEY and CDR2 is SMNVEV in the germline V gene (reference sequence). The germline V and J ends were trimmed by 2 bases and 4 bases, with 8 bases remaining between them. The CDR3 spans 13 residues.

This clonotype was counted between two and nine times. The chain employs TRBV9 and TRBJ2-5, with D possibly being TRBD2 (5 bases). The CDR3 has 15 residues. V gave up 4 bases and J gave up 3 bases, with 16 bases separating them. The germline CDR1 and CDR2 sequences are SGDLS and YYNGEE. The CDR3 DNA reads as TGTGCCAGCAGCAAAAGCCCGGGGATGGAAGAGACCCAGTACTTC. This codes for CASSKSPGMEETQYF. The variable domain in full, completed from reference TRBV9 and TRBJ2-5, reads DSGVTQTPKHLITATGQRVTLRCSPRSGDLSVYWYQQSLDQGLQFLIQYYNGEERAKGNILERFSAQQFPDLHSELNLSSLELGDSALYFCASSKSPGMEETQYFGPGTRLLVL.

This clonotype appeared a few times. The chain couples TRBV27 to TRBJ2-3, with 12 bases matching TRBD2. This CDR3 is built from 17 residues. Germline V gives CDR1 MNHEY, CDR2 SMNVEV (reference sequence). J lost 5 bases, V lost 6 bases, and 12 bases had no gene match. CDR3: CASSSTSGSLLVDTQYF. Here the CDR3 DNA reads TGTGCCAGCAGCTCGACTAGCGGGAGTTTGTTGGTAGATACGCAGTATTTT.

The V and J genes are TRBV24-1 and TRBJ1-2, with D possibly TRBD1 on 5 matching bases. Germline CDR1 is KGHDR and CDR2 is SFDVKD. The CDR3 covers 14 residues. The V gene lost 4 bases and the J gene lost 6 bases, with 14 bases spanning the gap. CDR3 residues: CATSDPSWGNGYTF. The CDR3 DNA follows: TGTGCCACCAGTGACCCATCGTGGGGCAATGGCTACACCTTC.

The chain links TRBV29-1 to TRBJ1-1, with 8 bases that match TRBD1. CDR3 length equals 15 residues. The V segment lost 6 bases and the J segment 1 base; nucleotides outside the gene matches: 10. The germline CDR1 and CDR2 sequences are SQVTM and ANQGSEA. CDR3 region: CSVVGQGGENTEAFF. Here the CDR3 DNA reads TGCAGCGTAGTTGGACAGGGAGGGGAGAACACTGAAGCTTTCTTT.

The J gene is TRBJ1-6, the V gene TRBV19, with 7 nucleotides matching TRBD1. Germline V gene sequence: CDR1 LNHDA, CDR2 SQIVND (reference sequence). The CDR3 runs 15 residues. V lost 3 bases to trimming and J lost 7 bases; unmatched junction nucleotides: 6. CDR3 in amino acids: CASSIGTAGNSPLHF. CDR3 DNA: TGTGCCAGTAGTATCGGGACAGCAGGGAATTCACCCCTCCACTTT.

This clonotype was detected only a few times. The rearrangement joins TRBV9 to TRBJ2-3, with D tentatively TRBD1 or TRBD2 (5 bases each). CDR1 is SGDLS and CDR2 is YYNGEE in the germline V gene. The CDR3 length is 18 residues. The germline V and J ends were trimmed by 3 bases and 4 bases, with 24 bases remaining between them. The DNA of the CDR3 is TGTGCCAGCAGCGCTCGGATGGGGCTAGCCGACTTTTCAGATACGCAGTATTTT. This codes for CASSARMGLADFSDTQYF. Together with reference TRBV9 and TRBJ2-3, the CDR3 gives the full variable domain: DSGVTQTPKHLITATGQRVTLRCSPRSGDLSVYWYQQSLDQGLQFLIQYYNGEERAKGNILERFSAQQFPDLHSELNLSSLELGDSALYFCASSARMGLADFSDTQYFGPGTRLTVL.

The J gene is TRBJ2-3, the V gene TRBV5-4; 14 nucleotides match TRBD2. After removal of 4 bases from V and 7 bases from J, the junction contained 5 bases not matched to a gene. The CDR3 is made up of 15 amino acids. From germline, CDR1 is SGHNT and CDR2 YYREEE (reference sequence). Here the CDR3 reads CASSPRTSGRNTQYF. In nucleotides, the CDR3 is TGTGCCAGCAGCCCCCGGACTAGCGGGAGGAATACGCAGTATTTT.

This clonotype was seen more than once but under ten times. The V gene is TRBV3-1, the J gene TRBJ2-7, with 11 bases identical to TRBD2. V shed 6 bases, J shed 0 bases, and the junction held 4 bases outside the gene matches. Germline lookup yields CDR1 LGHDT and CDR2 YNNKEL (reference sequence). The CDR3 consists of 15 residues. CDR3 amino acids: CASRPTSGSSYEQYF. The CDR3 DNA reads TGTGCCAGCAGACCAACTAGCGGGAGCTCCTACGAGCAGTACTTC.

This clonotype is a singleton in its sample. This chain uses TRBV7-2 with TRBJ1-1, with D possibly TRBD1 on 5 matching bases. CDR3 length: 15 residues. The V end was cut by 5 bases, the J end by 0 bases, with 13 bases between. Germline-derived CDR1 and CDR2 are SGHTA and FQGNSA. The CDR3 DNA reads TGTGCCAGCAGCACATTGGGACTGATGAACACTGAAGCTTTCTTT. Its translation: CASSTLGLMNTEAFF. Full variable domain (missing parts from reference TRBV7-2 and TRBJ1-1): GAGVSQSPSNKVTEKGKDVELRCDPISGHTALYWYRQSLGQGLEFLIYFQGNSAPDKSGLPSDRFSAERTGGSVSTLTIQRTQQEDSAVYLCASSTLGLMNTEAFFGQGTRLTVV.

J is TRBJ1-2 and V is TRBV7-9; TRBD1 matches 8 bases. The CDR3 is made up of 16 amino acids. Germline V gene lookup returns CDR1 SEHNR and CDR2 FQNEAQ (reference sequence). V trimming: 0 bases; J trimming: 4 bases; junction bases outside the gene matches: 7. CDR3 protein: CASSLASGQVIYGYTF. CDR3 in DNA: TGTGCCAGCAGCTTAGCCTCGGGACAGGTTATCTATGGCTACACCTTC.

The J gene is TRBJ2-7, the V gene TRBV12-3 or TRBV12-4; D possibly corresponds to TRBD2 (8 bases). The CDR3 runs 15 residues. V was pared by 4 bases and J by 2 bases, with 15 bases between. The chain's CDR3 is CASSSRQGLAYEQYF. For the CDR3, the DNA is TGTGCCAGCAGTTCCAGACAGGGACTAGCCTACGAGCAGTACTTC.

V gene TRBV4-2 combines with J gene TRBJ1-5; 9 bases are a match to TRBD1. The CDR3 consists of 15 residues. CDR1 is LGHNA and CDR2 is YNFKEQ in the germline V gene. J was trimmed by 5 bases and V by 4 bases; bases with no gene match: 6. CDR3 in amino acids: CASSPRTGADQPQHF. The DNA for the CDR3 is TGTGCCAGCAGCCCCCGGACAGGGGCAGATCAGCCCCAGCATTTT.

This chain links TRBV20-1 with TRBJ2-7; D is undetermined. CDR3 length: 14 amino acids. V was shortened by 1 base and J by 0 bases, with 10 bases between the two germline ends. Germline V CDR1 and CDR2: DFQATT, SNEGSKA (reference sequence). Written as DNA, the CDR3 is TGCAGTGCTAGAGCGATCCAGAGCTCCTACGAGCAGTACTTC. This sequence encodes CSARAIQSSYEQYF.

The genes are TRBV18 and TRBJ2-7; tentatively, D is TRBD2 (5 bases). CDR1 KGHSH and CDR2 LQKENI come from the germline V gene. The CDR3 contains 17 residues. Trimming pared 1 base from V and 7 bases from J, leaving 23 bases between. This CDR3 is CASSPHGGDGGGREQYF. CDR3 in DNA: TGTGCCAGCTCACCACATGGCGGAGATGGAGGAGGCAGGGAGCAGTACTTC. The variable domain in full, with the rest retrieved from reference TRBV18 and TRBJ2-7, is NAGVMQNPRHLVRRRGQEARLRCSPMKGHSHVYWYRQLPEEGLKFMVYLQKENIIDESGMPKERFSAEFPKEGPSILRIQQVVRGDSAAYFCASSPHGGDGGGREQYFGPGTRLTVT.

The chain is built from TRBV5-5 and TRBJ2-3, with 13 bases identical to TRBD2. This CDR3 contains 16 residues. Looked up from germline, CDR1 is SGHKS and CDR2 is YYEKEE (reference sequence). J gave up 5 bases and V 4 bases, and 7 bases lay outside the gene matches. CDR3 loop: CASSLRTSGGLDTQYF. The DNA for the CDR3 is TGTGCCAGCAGCCTGCGGACTAGCGGGGGCCTAGATACGCAGTATTTT.

This chain connects TRBV4-1 to TRBJ2-7, with D possibly being TRBD1 (6 bases). The CDR3 covers 13 residues. Trimming removed 6 bases from V and 7 bases from J, with 16 bases in between. The V gene's germline CDR1 is MGHRA and CDR2 YSYEKL. CDR3 residues: CASSSVTRGEQYF. DNA for the CDR3: TGCGCCAGCAGTTCCGTTACTAGGGGGGAGCAGTACTTC.